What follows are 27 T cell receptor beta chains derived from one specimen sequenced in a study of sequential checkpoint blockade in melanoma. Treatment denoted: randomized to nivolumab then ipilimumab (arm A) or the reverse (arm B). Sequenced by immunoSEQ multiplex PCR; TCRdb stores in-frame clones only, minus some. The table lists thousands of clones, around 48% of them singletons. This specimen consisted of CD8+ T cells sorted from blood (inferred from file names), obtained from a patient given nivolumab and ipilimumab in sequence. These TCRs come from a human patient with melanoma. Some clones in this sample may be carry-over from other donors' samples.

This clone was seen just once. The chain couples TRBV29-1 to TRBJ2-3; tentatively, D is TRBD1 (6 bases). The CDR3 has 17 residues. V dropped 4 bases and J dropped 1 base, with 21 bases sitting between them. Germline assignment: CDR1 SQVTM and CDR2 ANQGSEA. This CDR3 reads CSVVGRQGSEGTDTQYF. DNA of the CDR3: TGCAGCGTTGTGGGTCGTCAGGGGAGCGAGGGCACAGATACGCAGTATTTT.

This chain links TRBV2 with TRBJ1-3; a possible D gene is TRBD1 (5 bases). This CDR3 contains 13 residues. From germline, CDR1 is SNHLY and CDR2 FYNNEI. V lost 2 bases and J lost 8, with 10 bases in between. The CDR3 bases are TGTGCCAGCAGTGAACAACAGGCGGACACCATATATTTT. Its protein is CASSEQQADTIYF.

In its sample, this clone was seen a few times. The CDR3 bases are TGTGCCAGCAGCTTTGGGACAGGCCCAAGGGGCTACACCTTC. Translated: CASSFGTGPRGYTF. This chain uses TRBV5-6 with TRBJ1-2, with 8 bases aligning to TRBD1. Losses at the gene ends were 2 bases for V and 8 bases for J; bases not matched to a gene: 8. Germline CDR1 reads SGHDT; CDR2 reads YYEEEE. CDR3 size: 14 residues.

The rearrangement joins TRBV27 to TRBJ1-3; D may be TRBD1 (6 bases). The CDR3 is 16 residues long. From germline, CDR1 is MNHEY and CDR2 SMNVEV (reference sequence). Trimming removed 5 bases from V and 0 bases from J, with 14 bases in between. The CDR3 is CASSDVGDTSGNTIYF. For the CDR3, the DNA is TGTGCCAGCAGTGACGTTGGGGACACCTCTGGAAACACCATATATTTT.

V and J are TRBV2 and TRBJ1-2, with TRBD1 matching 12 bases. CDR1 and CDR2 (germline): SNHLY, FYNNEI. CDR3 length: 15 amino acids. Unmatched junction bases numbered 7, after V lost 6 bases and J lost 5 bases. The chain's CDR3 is CASRHPGQGAYGYTF. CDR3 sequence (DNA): TGTGCCAGCAGACATCCGGGACAGGGGGCGTATGGCTACACCTTC.

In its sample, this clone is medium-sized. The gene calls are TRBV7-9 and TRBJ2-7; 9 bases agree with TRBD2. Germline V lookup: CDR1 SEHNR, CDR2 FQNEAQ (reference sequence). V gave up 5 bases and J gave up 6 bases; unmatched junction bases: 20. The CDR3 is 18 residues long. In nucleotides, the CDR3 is TGTGCCAGCAGCCCTGGACTAGCGAAGGCGGACTTCCTGGCCGAGCAGTACTTC. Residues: CASSPGLAKADFLAEQYF.

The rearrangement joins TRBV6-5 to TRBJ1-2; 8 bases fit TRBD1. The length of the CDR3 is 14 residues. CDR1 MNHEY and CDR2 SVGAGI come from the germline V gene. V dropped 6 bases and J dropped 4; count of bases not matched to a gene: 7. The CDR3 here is CASSLGQGRYGYTF. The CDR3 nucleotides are TGTGCCAGCAGCCTTGGACAGGGACGCTATGGCTACACCTTC.

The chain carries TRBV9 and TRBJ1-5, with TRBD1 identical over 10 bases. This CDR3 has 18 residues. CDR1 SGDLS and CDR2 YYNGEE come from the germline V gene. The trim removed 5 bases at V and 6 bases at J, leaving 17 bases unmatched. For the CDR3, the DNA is TGTGCCAGCAGTTTAGGAAATAATGACAGGGGGCCCGCTCAGCCCCAGCATTTT. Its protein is CASSLGNNDRGPAQPQHF.

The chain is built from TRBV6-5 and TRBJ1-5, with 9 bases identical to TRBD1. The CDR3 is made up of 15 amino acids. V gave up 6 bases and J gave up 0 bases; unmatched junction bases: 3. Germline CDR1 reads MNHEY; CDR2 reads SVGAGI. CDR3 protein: CASRWTGDSNQPQHF. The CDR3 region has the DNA TGTGCCAGCAGATGGACAGGGGATAGCAATCAGCCCCAGCATTTT.

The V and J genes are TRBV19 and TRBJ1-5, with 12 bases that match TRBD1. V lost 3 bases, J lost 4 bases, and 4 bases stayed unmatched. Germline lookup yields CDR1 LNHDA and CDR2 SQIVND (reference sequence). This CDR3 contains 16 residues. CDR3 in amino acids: CASSIGTGGLNQPQHF. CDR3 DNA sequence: TGTGCCAGTAGTATCGGGACAGGGGGCCTAAATCAGCCCCAGCATTTT.

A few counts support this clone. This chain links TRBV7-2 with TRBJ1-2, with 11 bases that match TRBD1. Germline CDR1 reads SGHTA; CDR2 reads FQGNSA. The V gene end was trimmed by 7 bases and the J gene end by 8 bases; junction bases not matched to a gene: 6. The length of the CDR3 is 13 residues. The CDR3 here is CASTGQGVAGYTF. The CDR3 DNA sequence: TGTGCCAGCACGGGACAGGGGGTGGCCGGCTACACCTTC. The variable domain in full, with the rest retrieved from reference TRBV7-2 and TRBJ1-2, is GAGVSQSPSNKVTEKGKDVELRCDPISGHTALYWYRQSLGQGLEFLIYFQGNSAPDKSGLPSDRFSAERTGGSVSTLTIQRTQQEDSAVYLCASTGQGVAGYTFGSGTRLTVV.

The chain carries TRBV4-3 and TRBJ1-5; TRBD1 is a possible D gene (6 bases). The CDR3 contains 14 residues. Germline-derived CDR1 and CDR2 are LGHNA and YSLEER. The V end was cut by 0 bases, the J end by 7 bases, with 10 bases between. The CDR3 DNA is TGCGCCAGCAGCCAAGAAGGCAGGGGACAGCCCCAGCATTTT. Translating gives CASSQEGRGQPQHF.

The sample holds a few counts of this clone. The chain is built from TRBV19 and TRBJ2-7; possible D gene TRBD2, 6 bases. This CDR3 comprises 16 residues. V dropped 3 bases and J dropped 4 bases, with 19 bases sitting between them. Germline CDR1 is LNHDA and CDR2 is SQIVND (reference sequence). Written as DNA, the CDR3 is TGTGCCAGTAGTATGGTTCTATGGGGGGAATATTACGAGCAGTACTTC. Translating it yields CASSMVLWGEYYEQYF.

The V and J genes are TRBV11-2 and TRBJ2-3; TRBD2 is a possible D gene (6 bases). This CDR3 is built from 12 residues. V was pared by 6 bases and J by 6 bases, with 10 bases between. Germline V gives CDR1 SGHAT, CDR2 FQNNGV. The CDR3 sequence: CASSSGVDTQYF. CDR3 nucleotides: TGTGCCAGCAGTTCGGGGGTGGATACGCAGTATTTT.

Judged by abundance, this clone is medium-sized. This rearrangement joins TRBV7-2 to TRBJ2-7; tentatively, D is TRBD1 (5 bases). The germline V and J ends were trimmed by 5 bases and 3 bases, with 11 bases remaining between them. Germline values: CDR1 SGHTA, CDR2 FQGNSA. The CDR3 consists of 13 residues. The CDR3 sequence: CASSPWGGYEQYF. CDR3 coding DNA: TGTGCCAGCAGCCCGTGGGGCGGCTACGAGCAGTACTTC.

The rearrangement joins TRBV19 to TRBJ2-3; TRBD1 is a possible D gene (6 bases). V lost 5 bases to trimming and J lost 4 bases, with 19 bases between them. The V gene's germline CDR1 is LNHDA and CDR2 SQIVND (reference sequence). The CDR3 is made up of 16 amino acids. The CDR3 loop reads CASSFRTPDRSDTQYF. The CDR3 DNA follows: TGTGCCAGTAGTTTTCGGACCCCGGACAGATCAGATACGCAGTATTTT.

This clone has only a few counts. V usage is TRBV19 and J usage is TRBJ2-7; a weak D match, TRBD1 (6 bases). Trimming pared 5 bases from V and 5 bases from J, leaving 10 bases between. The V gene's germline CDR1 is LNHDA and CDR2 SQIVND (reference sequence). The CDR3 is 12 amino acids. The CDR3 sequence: CASSQGSNEQYF. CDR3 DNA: TGTGCCAGTAGTCAGGGGTCCAACGAGCAGTACTTC. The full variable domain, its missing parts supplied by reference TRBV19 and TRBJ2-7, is DGGITQSPKYLFRKEGQNVTLSCEQNLNHDAMYWYRQDPGQGLRLIYYSQIVNDFQKGDIAEGYSVSREKKESFPLTVTSAQKNPTAFYLCASSQGSNEQYFGPGTRLTVT.

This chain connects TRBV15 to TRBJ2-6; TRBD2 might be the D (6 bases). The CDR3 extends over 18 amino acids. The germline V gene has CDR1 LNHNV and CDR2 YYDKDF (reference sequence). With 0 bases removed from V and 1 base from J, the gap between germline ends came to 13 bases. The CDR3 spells CATSRDAWGVSGANVLTF. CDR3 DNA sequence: TGTGCCACCAGCAGAGATGCTTGGGGGGTTTCTGGGGCCAACGTCCTGACTTTC.

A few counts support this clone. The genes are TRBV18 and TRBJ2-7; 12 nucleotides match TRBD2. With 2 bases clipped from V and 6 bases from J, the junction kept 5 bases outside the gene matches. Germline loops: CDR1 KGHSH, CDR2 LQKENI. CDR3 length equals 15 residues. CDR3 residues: CASSPTSGGFVEQYF. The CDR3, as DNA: TGTGCCAGCTCACCAACTAGCGGGGGGTTCGTCGAGCAGTACTTC.

Here the CDR3 reads CASSLPGTGPLSYEQYF. The DNA of the CDR3 is TGTGCCAGCAGCTTACCCGGGACAGGGCCTCTCTCCTACGAGCAGTACTTC. The genes are TRBV7-2 and TRBJ2-7; 9 bases are shared with TRBD1. Trimming cost V 2 bases and J 0 bases; bases outside gene matches: 8. CDR1 is SGHTA and CDR2 is FQGNSA in the germline V gene. The CDR3 totals 17 residues.

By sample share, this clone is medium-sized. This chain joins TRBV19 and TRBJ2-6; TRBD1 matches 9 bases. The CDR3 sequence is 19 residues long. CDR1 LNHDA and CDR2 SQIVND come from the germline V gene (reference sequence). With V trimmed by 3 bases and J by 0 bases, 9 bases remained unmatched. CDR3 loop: CASSIPWGQGTSGANVLTF. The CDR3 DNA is TGTGCCAGTAGTATTCCTTGGGGACAGGGTACCTCTGGGGCCAACGTCCTGACTTTC.

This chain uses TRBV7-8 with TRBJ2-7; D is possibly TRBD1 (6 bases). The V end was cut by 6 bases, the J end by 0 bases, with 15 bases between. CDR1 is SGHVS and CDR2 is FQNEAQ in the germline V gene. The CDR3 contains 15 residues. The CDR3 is CASRRTGTPSYEQYF. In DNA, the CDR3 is TGTGCCAGCAGACGCACCGGGACACCCTCCTACGAGCAGTACTTC.

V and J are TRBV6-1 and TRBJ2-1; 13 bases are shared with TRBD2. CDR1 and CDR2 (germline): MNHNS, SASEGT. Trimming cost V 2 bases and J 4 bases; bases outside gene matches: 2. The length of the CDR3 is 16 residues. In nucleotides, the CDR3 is TGTGCCAGCAGTGAAACGGGACTAGCGGGGTACAATGAGCAGTTCTTC. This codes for CASSETGLAGYNEQFF.

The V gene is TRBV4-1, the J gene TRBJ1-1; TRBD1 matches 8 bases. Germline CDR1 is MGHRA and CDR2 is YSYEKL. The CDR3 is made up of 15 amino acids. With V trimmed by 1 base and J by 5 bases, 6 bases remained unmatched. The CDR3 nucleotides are TGCGCCAGCAGCCAAGTGCAGGGGGCCGGTACTGAAGCTTTCTTT. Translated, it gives CASSQVQGAGTEAFF.

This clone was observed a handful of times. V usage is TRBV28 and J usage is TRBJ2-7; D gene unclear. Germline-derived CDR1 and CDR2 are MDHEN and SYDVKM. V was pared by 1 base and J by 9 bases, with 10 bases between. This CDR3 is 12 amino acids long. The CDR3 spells CASSLLGMGQYF. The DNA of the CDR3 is TGTGCCAGCAGTTTATTGGGCATGGGGCAGTACTTC.

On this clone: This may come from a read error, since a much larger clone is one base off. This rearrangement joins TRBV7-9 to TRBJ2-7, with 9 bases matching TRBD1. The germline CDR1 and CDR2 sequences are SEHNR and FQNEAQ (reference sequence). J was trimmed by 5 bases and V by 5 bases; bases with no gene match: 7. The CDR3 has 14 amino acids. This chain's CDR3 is CASSLGTGRHEQYF. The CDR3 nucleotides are TGTGCCAGCAGCCTCGGGACAGGGCGTCACGAGCAGTACTTC. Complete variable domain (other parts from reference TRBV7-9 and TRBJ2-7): DTGVSQNPRHKITKRGQNVTFRCDPISEHNRLYWYRQTLGQGPEFLTYFQNEAQLEKSRLLSDRFSAERPKGSFSTLEIQRTEQGDSAMYLCASSLGTGRHEQYFGPGTRLTVT.

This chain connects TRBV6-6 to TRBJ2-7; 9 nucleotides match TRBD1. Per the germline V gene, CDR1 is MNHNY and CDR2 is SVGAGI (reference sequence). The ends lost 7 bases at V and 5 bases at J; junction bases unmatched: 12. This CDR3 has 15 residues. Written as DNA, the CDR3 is TGTGCCAGCACCCCCAGGGGGACAGGGAGCGACGAGCAGTACTTC. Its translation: CASTPRGTGSDEQYF.